This TCR beta chain was captured by sequencing in a study of metastatic and nonmetastatic thyroid tumors. This CDR3 is built from 13 residues. V was clipped by 2 bases and J by 2 bases, with 5 bases between them. Germline lookup yields CDR1 MRHNA and CDR2 SNTAGT. MiXCR reprocessed the PCR reads for TCRdb. The repertoire holds about 15,000 clones, with over 20% as singletons. Thyroid surgery had not been preceded by any treatment in any patient. By its share, this clone is medium-sized. Sequenced sample: tumor tissue. The TCR was taken from a female donor with papillary thyroid cancer or a benign thyroid nodule (not recorded which). Some clones in this sample may be carry-over from other donors' samples. This chain connects TRBV6-4 to TRBJ2-3, with D unclear. Here the CDR3 reads CASSDSYTDTQYF. DNA of the CDR3: TGTGCCAGCAGTGACAGTTACACAGATACGCAGTATTTT.